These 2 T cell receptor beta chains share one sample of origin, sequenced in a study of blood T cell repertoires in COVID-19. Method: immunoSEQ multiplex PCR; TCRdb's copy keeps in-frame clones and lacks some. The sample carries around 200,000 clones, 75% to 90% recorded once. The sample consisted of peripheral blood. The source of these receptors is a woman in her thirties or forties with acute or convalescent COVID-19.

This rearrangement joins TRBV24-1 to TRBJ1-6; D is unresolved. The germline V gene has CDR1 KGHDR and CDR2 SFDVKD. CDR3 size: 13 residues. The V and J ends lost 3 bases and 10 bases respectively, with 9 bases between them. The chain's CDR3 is CATSDTEGSPLHF. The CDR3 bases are TGTGCCACCAGTGATACGGAGGGCTCACCCCTCCACTTT.

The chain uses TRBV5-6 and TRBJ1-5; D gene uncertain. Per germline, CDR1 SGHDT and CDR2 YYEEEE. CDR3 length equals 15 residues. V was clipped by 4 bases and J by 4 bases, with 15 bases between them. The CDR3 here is CASSRGVPENQPQHF. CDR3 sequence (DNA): TGTGCCAGCAGCCGCGGTGTCCCGGAAAATCAGCCCCAGCATTTT.